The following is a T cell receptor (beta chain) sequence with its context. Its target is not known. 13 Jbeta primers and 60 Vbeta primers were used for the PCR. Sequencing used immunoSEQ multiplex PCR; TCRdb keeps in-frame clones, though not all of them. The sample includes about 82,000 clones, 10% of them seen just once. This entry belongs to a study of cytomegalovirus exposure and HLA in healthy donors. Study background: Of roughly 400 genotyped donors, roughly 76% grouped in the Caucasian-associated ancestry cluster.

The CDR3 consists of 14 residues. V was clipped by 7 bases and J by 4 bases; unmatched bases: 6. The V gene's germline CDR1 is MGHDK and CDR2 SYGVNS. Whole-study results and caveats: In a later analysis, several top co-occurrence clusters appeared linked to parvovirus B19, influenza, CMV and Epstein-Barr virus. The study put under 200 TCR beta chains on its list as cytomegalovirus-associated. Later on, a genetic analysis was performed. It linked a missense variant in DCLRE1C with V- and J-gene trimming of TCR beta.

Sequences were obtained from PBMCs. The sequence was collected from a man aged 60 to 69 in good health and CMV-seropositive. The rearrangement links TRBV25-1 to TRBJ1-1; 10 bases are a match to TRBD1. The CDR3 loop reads CASTDRGRSTEAFF. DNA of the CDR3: TGTGCCAGCACTGACAGGGGGCGCAGCACTGAAGCTTTCTTT.